The clone carrying this TCR beta chain was found a few times. Time point defined: persistent/refractory GD, antithyroid drugs over 5 years with positive TRAb. The authors made the TCR library using RNA they extracted from PBMCs. V gave up 1 base and J gave up 6 bases, with 13 bases separating them. CDR1 is SGHTA, CDR2 FQGTGA, per germline. This CDR3 is 15 amino acids long. Through Arm-PCR of CDR3 regions and iRepertoire HTBI primers, TCR beta libraries were built. TCRdb called the multiplex PCR reads again in MiXCR, with one record for every CDR3 protein. The sample contains a few hundred thousand distinct CDR3 sequences, more than 20% of which appear only once. This record belongs to a study of regulatory T cells in long-lasting Graves disease. Study information: Persistent Graves' disease denoted over 5 years of antithyroid drugs plus positive TSH receptor antibodies.

This TCR was recovered from a woman aged 40 to 50 with Graves disease. The J gene is TRBJ1-5, the V gene TRBV7-3; D is unclear. This specimen consisted of peripheral blood mononuclear cells (PBMCs), obtained when the disease was refractory, from a patient treated with antithyroid drugs. CDR3 loop: CASSLSGELGQPQHF. CDR3 DNA: TGTGCCAGCAGCTTAAGCGGGGAGCTCGGTCAGCCCCAGCATTTT.